This TCR beta chain was sequenced for a study of T cell repertoires in cytomegalovirus infection. Study-wide context: Recently identified HLA-C-restricted CMV epitopes were among the peptides used.

The ends were cut back, 5 bases at V and 6 bases at J, with 17 bases in the middle. The length of the CDR3 is 15 residues. CDR1 and CDR2 from the germline V gene are DFQATT and SNEGSKA (reference sequence). MiXCR was run by TCRdb on the reads, yielding one entry per CDR3 protein. Of just over 450,000 distinct CDR3 sequences in the sample, about 44% are singletons; the top ten hold around 45%. On this clonotype itself: Its antigen is not identified.

The chain links TRBV20-1 to TRBJ1-6; tentative D call: TRBD1 (5 bases). This specimen consisted of cultured PBMCs, obtained from culture after CMV antigen stimulation. The TCR sequence derives from a human donor in good health (CMV status not recorded). Some clones in this sample may be carry-over from other donors' samples. CDR3 amino acids: CSASRGGLSNSPLHF. In nucleotides, the CDR3 is TGCAGTGCTTCTCGGGGGGGATTAAGTAATTCACCCCTCCACTTT.